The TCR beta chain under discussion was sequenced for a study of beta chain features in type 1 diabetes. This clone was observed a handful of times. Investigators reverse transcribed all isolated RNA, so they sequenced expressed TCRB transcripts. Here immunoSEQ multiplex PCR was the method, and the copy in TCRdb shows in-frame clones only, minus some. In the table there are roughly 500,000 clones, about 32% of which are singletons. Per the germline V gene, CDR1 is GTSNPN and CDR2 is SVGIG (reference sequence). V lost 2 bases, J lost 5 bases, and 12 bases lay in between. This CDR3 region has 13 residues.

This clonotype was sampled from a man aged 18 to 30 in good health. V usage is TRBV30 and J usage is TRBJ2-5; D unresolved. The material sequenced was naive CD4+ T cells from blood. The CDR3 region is CAWSLRFGETQYF. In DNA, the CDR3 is TGTGCCTGGAGTCTGCGGTTCGGGGAGACCCAGTACTTC.